This entry lists 19 T cell receptor beta chains sequenced from one sample in a study of metastatic and nonmetastatic thyroid tumors. Nobody among the patients had been given any treatment before thyroid surgery. From the PCR reads, TCRdb re-called clones with MiXCR. The top ten hold 3.6% of the sample, which has tens of thousands of clones, more than 12% seen once. Sequencing was carried out using blood. The origin of the receptors is a female donor with papillary thyroid cancer or a benign thyroid nodule (not recorded which). Some clones in this sample may be carry-over from other donors' samples.

As regards this clone: This may be a read error: a much more frequent sequence differs by one nucleotide. At the DNA level, this CDR3 is encoded by other sequences in the same sample as well. Here the CDR3 DNA reads TGTGCCAGCAGCCTCGGTAGGGGCGGGGTTAACACTGAAGCTTTCTTT. It is translated as CASSLGRGGVNTEAFF. The chain uses TRBV11-1 and TRBJ1-1; a weak D match, TRBD1 (5 bases). Germline assignment: CDR1 SGHAT and CDR2 FQDESV (reference sequence). Trimming pared 5 bases from V and 2 bases from J, leaving 18 bases between. The CDR3 loop spans 16 amino acids.

The chain combines TRBV20-1 with TRBJ2-2; tentative D call: TRBD1 (6 bases). Trimming stripped 6 bases from V and 1 base from J, with 21 bases between. Germline loops: CDR1 DFQATT, CDR2 SNEGSKA (reference sequence). The CDR3 contains 17 residues. In nucleotides, the CDR3 is TGCAGTGCCCCGAATCACTACAGGGACCAGAACACCGGGGAGCTGTTTTTT. Protein product: CSAPNHYRDQNTGELFF.

This clone was observed many times. The chain has TRBV24-1 and TRBJ2-7, with 9 bases that match TRBD1. The CDR3 loop spans 15 amino acids. The germline V gene has CDR1 KGHDR and CDR2 SFDVKD. The junction had 9 bases not matched to a gene; V was cut back by 7 bases and J by 3 bases. CDR3 bases: TGTGCCACCAGCCCTTCCACAGGGGGCATCTACGAGCAGTACTTC. Translated, it gives CATSPSTGGIYEQYF.

This clone was seen at least ten times. The chain recombines TRBV6-2 or TRBV6-3 with TRBJ1-2, with 8 bases fitting TRBD1. CDR3 length: 13 residues. In germline, CDR1 is MNHEY, CDR2 SVGEGT. The CDR3 region is CAITQGAYYGYTF. CDR3 DNA sequence: TGTGCGATCACTCAGGGGGCCTACTATGGCTACACCTTC.

Regarding this clone: One junction end disagrees with the germline gene, perhaps due to a read error. The chain carries TRBV6-1 and TRBJ1-2; D is unclear. There are 15 residues in the CDR3. Per the germline V gene, CDR1 is MNHNS and CDR2 is SASEGT. The CDR3 nucleotides read TGTGCCAGCAGTGAAGCCTTAGAGTGGGTCTATGTCTACACCTTC. Translating gives CASSEALEWVYVYTF.

Regarding this clone: This could be a read error, since a much larger clone is one nucleotide away. The gene calls are TRBV20-1 and TRBJ2-1; D not resolved. Germline CDR1 is DFQATT and CDR2 is SNEGSKA (reference sequence). V gave up 4 bases and J gave up 7 bases, with 17 bases separating them. There are 14 residues in the CDR3. The CDR3 here is CSATRMGQQNEQFF. The CDR3 DNA reads TGCAGTGCTACCCGGATGGGCCAGCAAAATGAGCAGTTCTTC.

The table lists this clone with a few counts. An end of the junction does not agree with germline; a read error may underlie this. J is TRBJ2-7 and V is TRBV6-2 or TRBV6-3; no reliable D call. This CDR3 is built from 13 residues. From germline, CDR1 is MNHEY and CDR2 SVGEGT. DNA of the CDR3: TGTGCCAGCAGTTACTCGAGTGGCTACCAGCAGTACTTC. Protein product: CASSYSSGYQQYF.

This clone has a count of ten or more. The genes are TRBV27 and TRBJ2-7, with D maybe TRBD1 (6 bases). Per germline, CDR1 MNHEY and CDR2 SMNVEV (reference sequence). The CDR3 covers 13 residues. Between the trimmed V and J ends, which lost 5 bases and 4 bases, there was a span of 12 bases. DNA of the CDR3: TGTGCCAGCAGTAAGGGACATTTTTACGAGCAGTACTTC. The encoded protein is CASSKGHFYEQYF.

In this sample, this clone turned up many times. V usage is TRBV19 and J usage is TRBJ2-5; 9 bases align to TRBD2. V gave up 6 bases and J gave up 2 bases; unmatched junction bases: 7. The length of the CDR3 is 15 residues. Germline CDR1 reads LNHDA; CDR2 reads SQIVND (reference sequence). The CDR3 region is CASSRMTSGQETQYF. The CDR3 DNA is TGTGCCAGTAGCCGAATGACTAGCGGACAAGAGACCCAGTACTTC.

With regard to this clone: This may come from a read error, since a much larger clone is one base off. Other DNA sequences within the sample encode an identical CDR3. The rearrangement links TRBV12-3 or TRBV12-4 to TRBJ2-3; possible D gene TRBD1, 5 bases. V lost 5 bases, J lost 6 bases, and 15 bases lay in between. The CDR3 covers 14 residues. The CDR3 loop is CASSLTASRDTQYF. The CDR3, as DNA: TGTGCCAGCAGTCTGACAGCCTCTAGGGATACGCAGTATTTT.

This clone occurred many times. The chain has TRBV2 and TRBJ2-3; D assignment may be TRBD1 or TRBD2 (6 bases each). Trimming pared 7 bases from V and 2 bases from J, leaving 13 bases between. Germline V gene data show CDR1 as SNHLY and CDR2 as FYNNEI. The CDR3 has 14 amino acids. The CDR3 DNA is TGTGCCAGCAAAGTGGGGGGCTCCACAGATACGCAGTATTTT. Translating it yields CASKVGGSTDTQYF.

This clone was detected only a few times. A read error may be the cause here, since a much bigger clone is one base away. The chain links TRBV10-2 to TRBJ2-3, with 8 bases that match TRBD2. The CDR3 is 14 residues long. Germline V CDR1 and CDR2: WSHSY, SAAADI. CDR3 residues: CSTTSGGGTDTQYF. The DNA for the CDR3 is TGCTCCACTACCAGCGGGGGCGGGACAGATACGCAGTATTTT.

This clone appeared many times. This chain joins TRBV27 and TRBJ1-5; 8 positions match TRBD1. Losses at the gene ends were 4 bases for V and 7 bases for J; bases not matched to a gene: 3. The CDR3 sequence is 13 residues long. The germline V gene has CDR1 MNHEY and CDR2 SMNVEV (reference sequence). The CDR3 protein is CASSSRGPQPQHF. DNA of the CDR3: TGTGCCAGCAGTTCCAGGGGGCCCCAGCCCCAGCATTTT.

This clone was seen at least ten times. The chain is built from TRBV13 and TRBJ1-2; D is unclear. The V end was cut by 3 bases, the J end by 9 bases, with 17 bases between. Germline CDR1 PRHDT, CDR2 FYEKMQ (reference sequence). The length of the CDR3 is 14 residues. The CDR3 DNA follows: TGTGCCAGCAGCTTTATGAGTCCTCCTAGGAGCTACACCTTC. Translating it yields CASSFMSPPRSYTF.

This clone was detected only a few times. One base away lies a much larger clone, so this may be a sequencing read error. The chain links TRBV7-2 to TRBJ1-2; no definite D call. CDR1 SGHTA and CDR2 FQGNSA come from the germline V gene. Deletions cut 5 bases from V and 1 base from J, with 8 bases between. CDR3 length equals 13 residues. In DNA, the CDR3 is TGTGCCAGCAGCGTACGGGGTAACTATGGCTACACCTTC. Translated: CASSVRGNYGYTF.

On this clone: This may be a read error: a much more frequent sequence differs by one nucleotide. This chain links TRBV14 with TRBJ2-2, with D perhaps matching TRBD1 (6 bases). Germline V gives CDR1 SGHDN, CDR2 FVKESK. The ends were cut back, 7 bases at V and 4 bases at J, with 19 bases in the middle. The CDR3 extends over 16 amino acids. The CDR3 is CASIQHGLGATGELFF. Written as DNA, the CDR3 is TGTGCCAGCATCCAGCACGGTTTGGGGGCCACCGGGGAGCTGTTTTTT. Complete variable domain (other parts from reference TRBV14 and TRBJ2-2): EAGVTQFPSHSVIEKGQTVTLRCDPISGHDNLYWYRRVMGKEIKFLLHFVKESKQDESGMPNNRFLAERTGGTYSTLKVQPAELEDSGVYFCASIQHGLGATGELFFGEGSRLTVL.

This clone has at least ten counts. The rearrangement links TRBV28 to TRBJ1-6, with TRBD1 matching 9 bases. The germline CDR1 and CDR2 sequences are MDHEN and SYDVKM. This CDR3 has 14 amino acids. J lost 7 bases, V lost 5 bases, and 3 bases had no gene match. This CDR3 is CASSPGQGNSPLHF. Written as DNA, the CDR3 is TGTGCCAGCAGTCCGGGACAGGGAAATTCACCCCTCCACTTT. The whole variable domain, filled in from reference TRBV28 and TRBJ1-6, reads DVKVTQSSRYLVKRTGEKVFLECVQDMDHENMFWYRQDPGLGLRLIYFSYDVKMKEKGDIPEGYSVSREKKERFSLILESASTNQTSMYLCASSPGQGNSPLHFGNGTRLTVT.

This clone showed up many times. The V and J genes are TRBV27 and TRBJ1-6, with D maybe TRBD1 (6 bases). The CDR3 spans 14 residues. Trimming stripped 3 bases from V and 6 bases from J, with 9 bases between. CDR1 and CDR2 (germline): MNHEY, SMNVEV (reference sequence). In nucleotides, the CDR3 is TGTGCCAGCAGTTTTCACAGGGCTAATTCACCCCTCCACTTT. Translating it yields CASSFHRANSPLHF.

The rearrangement joins TRBV6-1 to TRBJ1-6, with D uncertain. Trimming pared 7 bases from V and 9 bases from J, leaving 19 bases between. This CDR3 region has 15 residues. From germline, CDR1 is MNHNS and CDR2 SASEGT. CDR3 region: CASIASGTLISPLHF. As DNA, the CDR3 is TGTGCCAGCATCGCTTCCGGTACCCTTATTTCACCCCTCCACTTT.